These T cell receptor beta chains were read from a single sample in a study of shared clonotypes between healthy human individuals. Data came from immunoSEQ multiplex PCR; TCRdb stores just in-frame clones and leaves some out. The sample includes hundreds of thousands of clones, around 96% seen only once; the top ten take approximately 0.12%. The sample was naive CD8+ T cells sorted from blood. The receptors come from a woman aged 25 to 39 in good health. Both conserved end residues are part of each CDR3. The order of the fields is D gene, J gene, V gene, clone size, CDR3 DNA, CDR3 protein. D genes are given only for firm matches. Only part of the rows carry a size: once, few, many, or a class if the clone is expanded.

D: -
J: TRBJ1-4
V: TRBV15
size: -
DNA: TGTGCCACCGCCTCCACTAATGAAAAACTGTTTTTT
CDR3: CATASTNEKLFF

D: -
J: TRBJ2-1
V: TRBV7-9
size: -
DNA: TGTGCCAGCAGCCTTGACGGGCGGGTGGAGACCAATGAGCAGTTCTTC
CDR3: CASSLDGRVETNEQFF

D: -
J: TRBJ1-3
V: TRBV7-9
size: -
DNA: TGTGCCAGCAGCTTAGCGCGGGGGGACCCCTCTGGAAACACCATATATTTT
CDR3: CASSLARGDPSGNTIYF

D: -
J: TRBJ1-4
V: TRBV6-5
size: -
DNA: TGTGCCAGCAGTTACCTCGGCAGGGGTGGGGAGAAACTGTTTTTT
CDR3: CASSYLGRGGEKLFF

D: TRBD1
J: TRBJ1-2
V: TRBV27
size: -
DNA: TGTGCCAGCAGTTTACAGGGGGCAGGCTATGGCTACACCTTC
CDR3: CASSLQGAGYGYTF

D: -
J: TRBJ2-2
V: TRBV29-1
size: -
DNA: TGCAGCGTTGAAGAATCCAGCCCGAACACCGGGGAGCTGTTTTTT
CDR3: CSVEESSPNTGELFF

D: TRBD1
J: TRBJ2-1
V: TRBV9
size: -
DNA: TGTGCCAGCAGCGCCCGAGACAGGGGAAGGGAGCAGTTCTTC
CDR3: CASSARDRGREQFF

D: TRBD2
J: TRBJ2-7
V: TRBV7-9
size: -
DNA: TGTGCCAGCAGCGGGGACTATAGCGGGAGGATCCACGAGCAGTACTTC
CDR3: CASSGDYSGRIHEQYF

D: -
J: TRBJ2-6
V: TRBV27
size: -
DNA: TGTGCCAGCAGCCACCGGATCCCTGGGGCCAACGTCCTGACTTTC
CDR3: CASSHRIPGANVLTF

D: -
J: TRBJ1-3
V: TRBV28
size: few
DNA: TGTGCCAGCACCATGGGGATATTCACTGGAAACACCATATATTTT
CDR3: CASTMGIFTGNTIYF

D: -
J: TRBJ2-1
V: TRBV11-2
size: -
DNA: TGTGCCAGCAGCTTACTGGGGGGGGGACAAGAGCAGTTCTTC
CDR3: CASSLLGGGQEQFF

D: -
J: TRBJ2-7
V: TRBV6-1
size: -
DNA: TGTGCCAGCCTAGAGGAAGGGCCCGGCGAGCAGTACTTC
CDR3: CASLEEGPGEQYF

D: TRBD1
J: TRBJ1-1
V: TRBV19
size: -
DNA: TGTGCCAGTAGTATCGACAGGGAGACCACTGAAGCTTTCTTT
CDR3: CASSIDRETTEAFF

D: TRBD2
J: TRBJ2-1
V: TRBV18
size: -
DNA: TGTGCCAGCTCACTCCAAGCGGGAGGGCCCCACAATGAGCAGTTCTTC
CDR3: CASSLQAGGPHNEQFF

D: TRBD2
J: TRBJ2-2
V: TRBV27
size: -
DNA: TGTGCCAGCAGTTTTGGCGGGAGCGTCACCGGGGAGCTGTTTTTT
CDR3: CASSFGGSVTGELFF

D: -
J: TRBJ1-1
V: TRBV28
size: -
DNA: TGTGCCAGCAGTCCCCCTGGTGAACTGAACACTGAAGCTTTCTTT
CDR3: CASSPPGELNTEAFF

D: -
J: TRBJ2-7
V: TRBV10-2
size: -
DNA: TGCGCCAGCAGACTCTTCCCGGGGGCCTACTACGAGCAGTACTTC
CDR3: CASRLFPGAYYEQYF

D: -
J: TRBJ2-7
V: TRBV6-6
size: -
DNA: TGTGCCAGCATGGGTGAAACCTACGAGCAGTACTTC
CDR3: CASMGETYEQYF

D: TRBD1
J: TRBJ1-3
V: TRBV28
size: -
DNA: TGTGCCAGCAGACACCCCCGGACAGGGGGCGAAAACACCATATATTTT
CDR3: CASRHPRTGGENTIYF

D: -
J: TRBJ1-2
V: TRBV5-1
size: -
DNA: TGCGCCAGCAGCCCAACCGGGACTGATGATTCCTTC
CDR3: CASSPTGTDDSF

D: TRBD2
J: TRBJ2-7
V: TRBV19
size: -
DNA: TGTGCCAGTAGTCCCGGGACTAGCGGGAGGGCCCTTCTATCCTACGAGCAGTACTTC
CDR3: CASSPGTSGRALLSYEQYF

D: -
J: TRBJ1-1
V: TRBV9
size: -
DNA: TGTGCCAGCAGCGAGGGGGAGAGACAGCCCGATAACACTGAAGCTTTCTTT
CDR3: CASSEGERQPDNTEAFF

D: -
J: TRBJ1-1
V: TRBV10-2
size: -
DNA: TGCGCCAGCAGCGATGGACGGCCAGAAGCTTTCTTT
CDR3: CASSDGRPEAFF

D: TRBD2
J: TRBJ2-1
V: TRBV28
size: few
DNA: TGTGCCAGCAACGGGAGGGCCCTTTGGAATGAGCAGTTCTTC
CDR3: CASNGRALWNEQFF

D: -
J: TRBJ2-7
V: TRBV5-1
size: once
DNA: TGCGCCAGCAGCCCGAAACGGGTGACCTACGAGCAGTACTTC
CDR3: CASSPKRVTYEQYF

D: -
J: TRBJ1-4
V: TRBV7-9
size: -
DNA: TGTGCCAGCAGCACGGGAGGGGAAAAACTGTTTTTT
CDR3: CASSTGGEKLFF

D: -
J: TRBJ2-1
V: TRBV19
size: -
DNA: TGTGCCAGTAGTATTGCTCGGGGCAGGGATAAGACCTTATACAATGAGCAGTTCTTC
CDR3: CASSIARGRDKTLYNEQFF

D: TRBD1
J: TRBJ1-1
V: TRBV7-9
size: -
DNA: TGTGCCAGCAGCCAACAGGGGGCCCAGAACACTGAAGCTTTCTTT
CDR3: CASSQQGAQNTEAFF

D: TRBD1
J: TRBJ1-4
V: TRBV14
size: -
DNA: TGTGCCAGCAGCGAGGGACAGGGGGCGGAGGAAAAACTGTTTTTT
CDR3: CASSEGQGAEEKLFF

D: -
J: TRBJ2-2
V: TRBV27
size: -
DNA: TGTGCCAGCAGTCCCCAGGGGACCACCGGGGAGCTGTTTTTT
CDR3: CASSPQGTTGELFF